These T cell receptor beta chains were read from a single sample in a study of blood T cell repertoires in COVID-19. Produced via immunoSEQ multiplex PCR; TCRdb's table is partial and in-frame only. The sample yields 200,000 to 250,000 clones, about four fifths seen once. Sample: peripheral blood. These receptors were collected from a woman of 80 years or more with acute or convalescent COVID-19. CDR3s include the opening cysteine and the closing phenylalanine or tryptophan. The D gene is left open where the match is weak. For some rows the clone size is stated as once, few or many, or as a class when expanded; others skip it.

d_gene: .
abundance: .
j_gene: TRBJ2-2
v_gene: TRBV5-4
CDR3nt: TGTGCCAGCACCCCGGGTGGGGGGGCGGCCGGGGAGCTGTTTTTT
CDR3aa: CASTPGGGAAGELFF

d_gene: .
abundance: .
j_gene: TRBJ1-2
v_gene: TRBV19
CDR3nt: TGTGCCAGTAGTATAGATTCGACAGCGTATGGCTACACCTTC
CDR3aa: CASSIDSTAYGYTF

d_gene: TRBD2
abundance: .
j_gene: TRBJ2-3
v_gene: TRBV5-1
CDR3nt: TGCGCCCGCAGCTTGGGCCGGGGGGGCTCTTCTTACACAGATACGCAGTATTTT
CDR3aa: CARSLGRGGSSYTDTQYF

d_gene: TRBD1
abundance: .
j_gene: TRBJ1-6
v_gene: TRBV7-2
CDR3nt: TGTGCCAGCAGCTCCCGGACAGGGGGTGGGAATTCACCCCTCCACTTT
CDR3aa: CASSSRTGGGNSPLHF

d_gene: .
abundance: .
j_gene: TRBJ1-1
v_gene: TRBV6-2/TRBV6-3
CDR3nt: TGTGCCAGCAGTTACGGCCGAAGCGCTGAAGCTTTCTTT
CDR3aa: CASSYGRSAEAFF

d_gene: TRBD1
abundance: .
j_gene: TRBJ1-6
v_gene: TRBV12-3/TRBV12-4
CDR3nt: TGTGCCAGCCGGACAGGGGAAGGGTCACCCCTCCACTTT
CDR3aa: CASRTGEGSPLHF

d_gene: TRBD1
abundance: once
j_gene: TRBJ1-4
v_gene: TRBV7-8
CDR3nt: TGTGCCAGCAGCTTAGCGCGGACAGGGATTAATGAAAAACTGTTTTTT
CDR3aa: CASSLARTGINEKLFF

d_gene: .
abundance: .
j_gene: TRBJ1-2
v_gene: TRBV5-1
CDR3nt: TGCGCCCTGGACCGGGGGTTCAGGGCAGTTAGTTACGGCTACACCTTC
CDR3aa: CALDRGFRAVSYGYTF

d_gene: TRBD2
abundance: .
j_gene: TRBJ2-7
v_gene: TRBV7-2
CDR3nt: TGTGCCAGCAGCCCACGGACTAGCGGGGGTTCCACCTACGAGCAGTACTTC
CDR3aa: CASSPRTSGGSTYEQYF

d_gene: .
abundance: .
j_gene: TRBJ1-1
v_gene: TRBV7-2
CDR3nt: TGTGCCAGCAGCTTAGACAGCAGGAACACTGAAGCTTTCTTT
CDR3aa: CASSLDSRNTEAFF

d_gene: TRBD1
abundance: .
j_gene: TRBJ1-5
v_gene: TRBV7-2
CDR3nt: TGTGCCAGCAGCCTGACAGGGCAGAATCAGCCCCAGCATTTT
CDR3aa: CASSLTGQNQPQHF

d_gene: .
abundance: once
j_gene: TRBJ2-7
v_gene: TRBV9
CDR3nt: TGTGCCAGCAGCCCCCGCGGGACCGATTACTCCTACGAGCAGTACTTC
CDR3aa: CASSPRGTDYSYEQYF

d_gene: .
abundance: .
j_gene: TRBJ2-3
v_gene: TRBV3-1/TRBV3-2
CDR3nt: TGTGCCAGCAGCCAGGAACGGGGAGATACGCAGTATTTT
CDR3aa: CASSQERGDTQYF

d_gene: .
abundance: .
j_gene: TRBJ2-2
v_gene: TRBV9
CDR3nt: TGTGCCAGCAGCGTAGAGCACGACACCGGGGAGCTGTTTTTT
CDR3aa: CASSVEHDTGELFF

d_gene: .
abundance: .
j_gene: TRBJ2-5
v_gene: TRBV7-9
CDR3nt: TGTGCCAGCAGCTTAGACTCGTGGACCCAGTACTTC
CDR3aa: CASSLDSWTQYF

d_gene: .
abundance: .
j_gene: TRBJ1-4
v_gene: TRBV4-1
CDR3nt: TGCGCCAGCAGCCAGCTTAAGGCAGGGAACCCTGGCTCTCATGAAAAACTGTTTTTT
CDR3aa: CASSQLKAGNPGSHEKLFF

d_gene: .
abundance: few
j_gene: TRBJ2-7
v_gene: TRBV11-2
CDR3nt: TGTGCCAGCAGCTTGTTAGTGTACGAGCAGTACTTC
CDR3aa: CASSLLVYEQYF

d_gene: .
abundance: .
j_gene: TRBJ1-1
v_gene: TRBV14
CDR3nt: TGTGCCAGCAGCCAGAGGGGGGGAGCTGAAGCTTTCTTT
CDR3aa: CASSQRGGAEAFF

d_gene: TRBD1
abundance: .
j_gene: TRBJ2-6
v_gene: TRBV28
CDR3nt: TGTGCCAGCAGTTTCAGGGGGCGTGGGGCCAACGTCCTGACTTTC
CDR3aa: CASSFRGRGANVLTF

d_gene: .
abundance: few
j_gene: TRBJ1-5
v_gene: TRBV27
CDR3nt: TGTGCCAGCAGTAGGCCAGGGCAACAGCCCCAGCATTTT
CDR3aa: CASSRPGQQPQHF

d_gene: TRBD1
abundance: .
j_gene: TRBJ1-1
v_gene: TRBV19
CDR3nt: TGTGCCAGTAGTATTTTAACAGGGGGCGCGGTAGACACTGAAGCTTTCTTT
CDR3aa: CASSILTGGAVDTEAFF

d_gene: TRBD1
abundance: .
j_gene: TRBJ1-2
v_gene: TRBV3-1/TRBV3-2
CDR3nt: TGTGCCAGCAGTTCAGGCTCCACAGGGGGCCTTGGCTACACCTTC
CDR3aa: CASSSGSTGGLGYTF

d_gene: .
abundance: .
j_gene: TRBJ1-2
v_gene: TRBV18
CDR3nt: TGTGCCAGCTCACCTGGACAGCTTTATGGCTACACCTTC
CDR3aa: CASSPGQLYGYTF

d_gene: .
abundance: .
j_gene: TRBJ2-1
v_gene: TRBV5-1
CDR3nt: TGCGCCAGCAGCTTGGGAGACAGGGCGGGGAGTGTGTTCTTC
CDR3aa: CASSLGDRAGSVFF

d_gene: .
abundance: once
j_gene: TRBJ2-2
v_gene: TRBV10-3
CDR3nt: TGTGCCATCAGTGAGACAGAGGGGAACACCGGGGAGCTGTTTTTT
CDR3aa: CAISETEGNTGELFF

d_gene: TRBD2
abundance: .
j_gene: TRBJ2-3
v_gene: TRBV24-1
CDR3nt: TGTGCCACCAGCTCCGGGGAGCGGGGGGCTACAGATACGCAGTATTTT
CDR3aa: CATSSGERGATDTQYF

d_gene: .
abundance: .
j_gene: TRBJ2-3
v_gene: TRBV18
CDR3nt: TGTGCCAGCTCACTGTTACAGCTGAGAAGCACAGATACGCAGTATTTT
CDR3aa: CASSLLQLRSTDTQYF

d_gene: .
abundance: .
j_gene: TRBJ2-3
v_gene: TRBV28
CDR3nt: TGTGCCAGCGGGACTAGCACAGATACGCAGTATTTT
CDR3aa: CASGTSTDTQYF

d_gene: .
abundance: .
j_gene: TRBJ1-1
v_gene: TRBV12-3/TRBV12-4
CDR3nt: TGTGCCAGCAGCCAGACAGGAAACACTGAAGCTTTCTTT
CDR3aa: CASSQTGNTEAFF

d_gene: .
abundance: .
j_gene: TRBJ1-1
v_gene: TRBV7-8
CDR3nt: TGTGCCAGCAGCTTAGAGTATCGTCTAGTTTTGAACACTGAAGCTTTCTTT
CDR3aa: CASSLEYRLVLNTEAFF

d_gene: TRBD1
abundance: .
j_gene: TRBJ1-1
v_gene: TRBV29-1
CDR3nt: TGCAGCGCACGACAGGGGAGGAACACTGAAGCTTTCTTT
CDR3aa: CSARQGRNTEAFF

d_gene: TRBD1
abundance: .
j_gene: TRBJ1-1
v_gene: TRBV5-4
CDR3nt: TGTGCCAGTTGGACAGGGGGCGCCCTGAACACTGAAGCTTTCTTT
CDR3aa: CASWTGGALNTEAFF

d_gene: TRBD1
abundance: .
j_gene: TRBJ2-5
v_gene: TRBV7-8
CDR3nt: TGTGCCAGCAGCTCCCGAGGGGGACAGAAAGAGACCCAGTACTTC
CDR3aa: CASSSRGGQKETQYF

d_gene: TRBD1
abundance: .
j_gene: TRBJ1-1
v_gene: TRBV20-1
CDR3nt: TGCAGTGCTAGTCGGCAGGGGGTGAAGAACACTGAAGCTTTCTTT
CDR3aa: CSASRQGVKNTEAFF

d_gene: TRBD1
abundance: .
j_gene: TRBJ1-5
v_gene: TRBV6-5
CDR3nt: TGTGCCAGCAGTTGGGACAGGAATCCCAATCAGCCCCAGCATTTT
CDR3aa: CASSWDRNPNQPQHF

d_gene: TRBD2
abundance: .
j_gene: TRBJ2-1
v_gene: TRBV19
CDR3nt: TGTGCCAGTAGAGGACTAGCTAGTGAGCAGTTCTTC
CDR3aa: CASRGLASEQFF

d_gene: TRBD1
abundance: .
j_gene: TRBJ2-4
v_gene: TRBV5-1
CDR3nt: TGCGCCAGCAGCAGGACAGGTTCCACAGAAAACATTCAGTACTTC
CDR3aa: CASSRTGSTENIQYF

d_gene: .
abundance: few
j_gene: TRBJ1-1
v_gene: TRBV25-1
CDR3nt: TGTGCCAGCAGGGGGCAGAAGAACACTGAAGCTTTCTTT
CDR3aa: CASRGQKNTEAFF

d_gene: .
abundance: .
j_gene: TRBJ1-6
v_gene: TRBV18
CDR3nt: TGTGCCAGCTCACCTCTAAGGGAGAATAATTCACCCCTCCACTTT
CDR3aa: CASSPLRENNSPLHF

d_gene: .
abundance: .
j_gene: TRBJ1-1
v_gene: TRBV6-2/TRBV6-3
CDR3nt: TGTGCCAGCAGTAACGACAAGAACACTGAAGCTTTCTTT
CDR3aa: CASSNDKNTEAFF

d_gene: .
abundance: few
j_gene: TRBJ2-6
v_gene: TRBV11-3
CDR3nt: TGTGCCAGCAGCCCTGGAGGCCTGGGGGCCAACGTCCTGACTTTC
CDR3aa: CASSPGGLGANVLTF

d_gene: TRBD1
abundance: .
j_gene: TRBJ1-4
v_gene: TRBV5-1
CDR3nt: TGCGCCAGCAGTTCCCAGGGGGCGGAAAAACTGTTTTTT
CDR3aa: CASSSQGAEKLFF